This entry is about one T cell receptor beta chain. Its antigen is still unknown. The data originate from a study of OX40 agonist ivuxolimab in advanced cancers. Points from the study as a whole: The CD4+ and CD8+ T cells in the blood had expanded clonally by week 6 at 0.1 to 3.0 mg/kg. On average, a greater number of expanded clones characterised CD8+ T cells relative to CD4+.

Data came from immunoSEQ multiplex PCR; TCRdb stores just in-frame clones and leaves some out. The sample includes tens of thousands of clones, about 92% of them seen just once. The ends lost 5 bases at V and 3 bases at J; junction bases unmatched: 4. From germline, CDR1 is SGHTA and CDR2 FQGNSA. This CDR3 has 13 amino acids. This TCR was recovered from an adult with an advanced solid tumor such as melanoma, head and neck, liver or kidney cancer. The starting material was CD4+ or CD8+ T cells sorted from blood, obtained in a trial of the OX40 agonist ivuxolimab. This chain uses TRBV7-2 with TRBJ2-7, with 7 positions matching TRBD1. This CDR3 is CASSGQDFYEQYF. For the CDR3, the DNA is TGTGCCAGCAGCGGACAGGATTTCTACGAGCAGTACTTC.